The entry below describes one T cell receptor (beta chain). What it binds is unknown. Produced via immunoSEQ multiplex PCR; TCRdb's table is partial and in-frame only. Of some 80,000 clones in the sample, around nine tenths were seen once. The source of the sample is a study of brain T cells in children with intractable seizures. Regarding the study as a whole: Only CDR3 sequence similarity suggested viral specificity, without known HCMV serostatus.

V was trimmed by 4 bases and J by 2 bases, leaving 6 bases between them. This CDR3 spans 12 amino acids. This chain connects TRBV12-3 or TRBV12-4 to TRBJ2-7; unclear D gene. The input for sequencing was peripheral blood, taken at surgery. The source is a girl aged 2 to 9 with Rasmussen encephalitis and intractable seizures. CDR3 coding DNA: TGTGCCAGCAGTTCCACAGCCTACGAGCAGTACTTC. Amino acid sequence: CASSSTAYEQYF.